Listed below are T cell receptor beta chains from one sample, sequenced in a study of blood T cells in healthy people across ages. Each CDR3 protein is one row after TCRdb ran MiXCR on the 5' RACE reads. The repertoire holds more than 1.4 million distinct CDR3 sequences, with approximately 40% as singletons. Sequencing input: blood. The receptors were gathered from a woman between 18 and 29 years old in good health. The CDR3 runs from the conserved cysteine through the conserved F or W. D genes are given only for firm matches. Rows give clone size only sometimes, using once, few, many, or a class for an expanded clone.

TRBJ2-3 NA TRBV5-1 NA TGCGCCAGCAGCACCCGGAATGGGGGGGCCTTAGATACGCAGTATTTT CASSTRNGGALDTQYF
TRBJ2-1 NA TRBV6-4 NA TGTGCCAGCCGCCCTGTAGCGATGGTGGACGAGCAGTTCTTC CASRPVAMVDEQFF
TRBJ1-2 TRBD1 TRBV7-8 few TGTGCCAGCAGCTCGCGGACAGGGGACGGCTACACCTTC CASSSRTGDGYTF
TRBJ1-6 TRBD1 TRBV6-6 few TGTGCCAGCGGCCGGGACAGTAATTCACCCCTCCACTTT CASGRDSNSPLHF
TRBJ2-1 NA TRBV29-1 many TGCAGCGTTGAGGATGGGACCGAGCAGTTCTTC CSVEDGTEQFF
TRBJ2-5 NA TRBV27 many TGTGCCAGCAGTCGACGAGCTGGCGAGACCCAGTACTTC CASSRRAGETQYF
TRBJ1-1 TRBD1 TRBV30 once TGTGCCTGGAGCAGGGGGGGGGTCCCTGAAGCTTTCTTT CAWSRGGVPEAFF
TRBJ2-1 NA TRBV27 few TGTGCCAGTCAGGCGGGACTCTATGAGCAGTTCTTC CASQAGLYEQFF
TRBJ2-1 TRBD2 TRBV20-1 NA TGCAGTGCTAGAGATCCTGGCACTAGCGCCTACAATGAGCAGTTCTTC CSARDPGTSAYNEQFF
TRBJ2-5 NA TRBV5-1 NA TGCGCCAGCAAAAGGGGGGGCTCCCACAATGAGCAGTACTTC CASKRGGSHNEQYF
TRBJ2-7 NA TRBV9 many TGTGCCAGCAGCGTAGGCGGCGGGACCTCCTACGAGCAGTACTTC CASSVGGGTSYEQYF
TRBJ1-5 NA TRBV6-5 NA TGTGCCAGCAGCAAACATAGCAATCAGCCCCAGCATTTT CASSKHSNQPQHF
TRBJ2-1 TRBD2 TRBV10-3 few TGTGCCATCAGACCCTCGGGAGGGATGGGCAATGAGCAGTTCTTC CAIRPSGGMGNEQFF
TRBJ1-1 NA TRBV30 NA TGTGCCTGGAGTGCAGACAGCGGGAGAGTGGCTTTCTTT CAWSADSGRVAFF
TRBJ1-1 NA TRBV20-1 once TGCAGTGCCACGATTCCGGGGTCGAAGAACACTGAAGCTTTCTTT CSATIPGSKNTEAFF
TRBJ2-1 TRBD2 TRBV4-1 NA TGCGCCAGCAGCCAAGATTACGGGACTACTAAAAGGCGACGCGAGCAGTTCTTC CASSQDYGTTKRRREQFF
TRBJ2-1 TRBD2 TRBV28 NA TGTGCCAGCAGTGGGGGGACTAGCAAACCCAATGAGCAGTTCTTC CASSGGTSKPNEQFF
TRBJ2-2 NA TRBV18 NA TGTGCCAGCTCACCAAGCGCGGAGGCCGGGGAGCTGTTTTTT CASSPSAEAGELFF
TRBJ2-1 TRBD2 TRBV4-2 once TGTGCCAGCAGCCAACCGGGACTAGCGGGAGGGACCGATCAGTTCTTC CASSQPGLAGGTDQFF
TRBJ1-5 NA TRBV6-2/TRBV6-3 few TGTGCCAGCAGTCTACGGACAGCTTATAGCAATCAGCCCCAGCATTTT CASSLRTAYSNQPQHF
TRBJ2-5 NA TRBV14 once TGTGCCAGCAGCCAATCAATGAGGCGACAAGAGACCCAGTACTTC CASSQSMRRQETQYF
TRBJ2-3 NA TRBV27 NA TGTGCCAGCAGTTTATCGGTAGGAGATACGCAGTATTTT CASSLSVGDTQYF
TRBJ1-2 NA TRBV27 few TGTGCCAGCAGACTCACAGGGATCCCCTATGGCTACACCTTC CASRLTGIPYGYTF
TRBJ2-1 NA TRBV10-3 NA TGTGCCATCAGTGACCCTCTAGGACCTGGTGAGCAGTTCTTC CAISDPLGPGEQFF
TRBJ1-2 NA TRBV7-2 NA TGTGCCAGCAGCCACCGAACAGAGACCTATGGCTACACCTTC CASSHRTETYGYTF
TRBJ2-1 TRBD1 TRBV4-1 NA TGCGCCAGCAGCCGAGACAGGGGGTTAGAGACCCAGTTCTTC CASSRDRGLETQFF
TRBJ2-4 TRBD1 TRBV7-2 once TGTGCCAGCAGCTTAGGACAGGGCAATTTAGGGAACATTCAGTACTTC CASSLGQGNLGNIQYF
TRBJ2-7 TRBD1 TRBV20-1 NA TGCAGTGCTAGAGACGAAGGACAGGGGAACTCCTACGAGCAGTACTTC CSARDEGQGNSYEQYF
TRBJ2-7 NA TRBV5-3 NA TGTGCCAGAAGCTTCTCTAGAGACTACGAGCAGTACTTC CARSFSRDYEQYF